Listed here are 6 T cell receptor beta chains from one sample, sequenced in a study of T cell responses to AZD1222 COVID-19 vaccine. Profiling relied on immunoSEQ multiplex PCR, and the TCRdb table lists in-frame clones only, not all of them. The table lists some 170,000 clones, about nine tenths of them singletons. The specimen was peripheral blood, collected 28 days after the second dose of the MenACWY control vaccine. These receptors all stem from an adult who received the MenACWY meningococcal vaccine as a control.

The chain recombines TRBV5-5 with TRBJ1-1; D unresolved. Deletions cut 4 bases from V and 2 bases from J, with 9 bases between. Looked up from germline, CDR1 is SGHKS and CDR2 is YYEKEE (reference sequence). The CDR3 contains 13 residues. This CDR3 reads CASSPISNTEAFF. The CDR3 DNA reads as TGTGCCAGCAGCCCTATTTCTAACACTGAAGCTTTCTTT.

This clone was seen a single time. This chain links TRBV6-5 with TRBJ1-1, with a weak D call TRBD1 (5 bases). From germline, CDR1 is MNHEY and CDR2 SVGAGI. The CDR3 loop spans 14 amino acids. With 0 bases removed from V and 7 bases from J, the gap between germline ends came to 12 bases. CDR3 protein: CASSYSGTPSEAFF. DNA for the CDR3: TGTGCCAGCAGTTACTCCGGGACGCCGAGTGAAGCTTTCTTT.

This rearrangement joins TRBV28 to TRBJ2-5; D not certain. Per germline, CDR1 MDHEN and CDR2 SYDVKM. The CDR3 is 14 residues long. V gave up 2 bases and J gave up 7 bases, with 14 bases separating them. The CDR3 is CASSLPLGHGTQYF. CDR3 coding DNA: TGTGCCAGCAGTTTACCCTTGGGTCATGGGACCCAGTACTTC. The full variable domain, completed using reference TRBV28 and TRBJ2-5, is DVKVTQSSRYLVKRTGEKVFLECVQDMDHENMFWYRQDPGLGLRLIYFSYDVKMKEKGDIPEGYSVSREKKERFSLILESASTNQTSMYLCASSLPLGHGTQYFGPGTRLLVL.

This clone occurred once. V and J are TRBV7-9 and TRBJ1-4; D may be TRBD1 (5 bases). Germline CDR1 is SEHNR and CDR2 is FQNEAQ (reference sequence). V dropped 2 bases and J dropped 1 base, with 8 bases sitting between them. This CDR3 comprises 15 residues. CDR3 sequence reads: CASSLKTVTNEKLFF. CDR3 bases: TGTGCCAGCAGCTTAAAGACAGTAACTAATGAAAAACTGTTTTTT.

The CDR3 here is CASSFWTSGSGTDTQYF. Here the CDR3 DNA reads TGTGCCAGCAGTTTCTGGACTAGCGGGAGCGGAACAGATACGCAGTATTTT. This chain links TRBV28 with TRBJ2-3; 13 nucleotides line up with TRBD2. Germline CDR1 MDHEN, CDR2 SYDVKM. Trimming took 3 bases from V and 3 from J; bases not matched to a gene: 6. This CDR3 contains 17 residues.

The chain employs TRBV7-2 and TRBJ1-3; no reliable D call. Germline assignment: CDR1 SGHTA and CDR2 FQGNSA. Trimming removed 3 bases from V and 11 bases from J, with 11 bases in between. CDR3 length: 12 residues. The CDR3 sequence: CASSFGQVAIYF. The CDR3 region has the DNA TGTGCCAGCAGCTTTGGGCAGGTGGCCATATATTTT.